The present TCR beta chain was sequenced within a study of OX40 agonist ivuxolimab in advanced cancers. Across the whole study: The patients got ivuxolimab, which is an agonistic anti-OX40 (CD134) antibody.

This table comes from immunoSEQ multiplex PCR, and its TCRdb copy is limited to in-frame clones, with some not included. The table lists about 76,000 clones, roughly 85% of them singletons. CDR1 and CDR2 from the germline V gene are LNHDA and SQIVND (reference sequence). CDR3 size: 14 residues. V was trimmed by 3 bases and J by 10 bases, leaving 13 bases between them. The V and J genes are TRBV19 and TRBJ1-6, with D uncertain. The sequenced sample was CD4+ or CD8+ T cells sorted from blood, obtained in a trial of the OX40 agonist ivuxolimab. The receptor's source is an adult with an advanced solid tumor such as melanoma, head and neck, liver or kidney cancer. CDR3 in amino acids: CASSILLTGSPLHF. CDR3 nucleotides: TGTGCCAGTAGTATCCTCCTCACTGGGTCACCCCTCCACTTT.